Following are 23 T cell receptor beta chains from one sample sequenced in a study of T cell responses to AZD1222 COVID-19 vaccine (TCRdb year 2021). The library relied on the immunoSEQ multiplex PCR assay. The table comes from immuneACCESS by way of TCRdb, which keeps in-frame sequences with V and J called. Part of the clones is missing from these tables; in studies checked, under half for an unresolved V gene and the rest for unknown reasons. The sample has 150,000 to 200,000 clones on record, 85% to 90% of them singletons. Of the sample, roughly a quarter is held by the ten largest clones. Per the publication, the time point label means: about 28 days (+/-7) after the second vaccine dose. The sample consisted of peripheral blood, taken 28 days after the second AZD1222 dose. These receptors all stem from an adult who received the AZD1222 COVID-19 vaccine.

This chain links TRBV6-1 with TRBJ2-6; the match to TRBD1 covers 8 bases. J gave up 1 base and V 3 bases, and 2 bases lay outside the gene matches. Germline assignment: CDR1 MNHNS and CDR2 SASEGT. CDR3 length equals 16 residues. The CDR3 DNA is TGTGCCAGCAGTGACAGGGGGCTTTCTGGGGCCAACGTCCTGACTTTC. Encoded protein: CASSDRGLSGANVLTF.

A few counts support this clone. The chain has TRBV5-1 and TRBJ2-7, with no clear D. V shed 0 bases and J shed 6 bases, with 13 bases lying between them. Germline V gene sequence: CDR1 SGHRS, CDR2 YFSETQ. The CDR3 contains 14 residues. This CDR3 reads CASSLDFSKGEQYF. The CDR3 DNA reads as TGCGCCAGCAGCTTGGACTTCAGCAAGGGCGAGCAGTACTTC.

The CDR3, as DNA: TGTGCCAGCAGCGTCGACAGGGGTCAGGGGGAGACCCAGTACTTC. Translation: CASSVDRGQGETQYF. V usage is TRBV9 and J usage is TRBJ2-5; 8 nucleotides agree with TRBD1. CDR3 length: 15 amino acids. Trimming took 2 bases from V and 5 from J; bases not matched to a gene: 8. The V gene's germline CDR1 is SGDLS and CDR2 YYNGEE.

The gene calls are TRBV10-3 and TRBJ2-1; the D gene could be TRBD1 or TRBD2 (5 bases each). V was cut by 0 bases and J by 7 bases, with 16 bases left in between. CDR1 ENHRY and CDR2 SYGVKD come from the germline V gene. The CDR3 is 16 amino acids. The CDR3 protein is CAISESGRGWENEQFF. The DNA for the CDR3 is TGTGCCATCAGTGAGTCAGGAAGGGGTTGGGAGAATGAGCAGTTCTTC.

This clone has a single count. The chain carries TRBV7-2 and TRBJ1-1, with TRBD1 matching over 8 bases. This CDR3 contains 13 residues. Trimming cost V 3 bases and J 6 bases; bases outside gene matches: 3. Germline V gene lookup returns CDR1 SGHTA and CDR2 FQGNSA. This chain's CDR3 is CASSFDRGAEAFF. The CDR3 nucleotides are TGTGCCAGCAGCTTTGACAGGGGCGCTGAAGCTTTCTTT.

This clone is a singleton in its sample. This sequence joins TRBV28 and TRBJ1-6; D is undetermined. The V gene lost 5 bases and the J gene lost 7 bases, with 12 bases spanning the gap. Germline CDR1 MDHEN, CDR2 SYDVKM. There are 14 residues in the CDR3. The CDR3 region is CASSLISPNSPLHF. The CDR3 DNA reads TGTGCCAGCAGTCTCATATCCCCCAATTCACCCCTCCACTTT.

This sequence joins TRBV28 and TRBJ2-1, with 15 bases matching TRBD2. With V trimmed by 4 bases and J by 16 bases, 8 bases remained unmatched. Germline assignment: CDR1 MDHEN and CDR2 SYDVKM. The CDR3 consists of 14 residues. In DNA, the CDR3 is TGTGCCAGCAGTTACGGACTAGCGGGAGGGTTCGGATTCTTC. Protein product: CASSYGLAGGFGFF.

The V and J genes are TRBV5-1 and TRBJ2-7, with TRBD2 matching 13 bases. The V and J ends lost 0 bases and 0 bases, in that order; junction bases with no gene match: 9. The CDR3 is 19 amino acids. Germline CDR1 reads SGHRS; CDR2 reads YFSETQ. CDR3 nucleotides: TGCGCCAGCAGCTTGGCCAGACTAGCGGGAGGTTCTAGCTCCTACGAGCAGTACTTC. Protein product: CASSLARLAGGSSSYEQYF.

The J gene is TRBJ2-1, the V gene TRBV6-4; TRBD1 matches at 7 bases. CDR3 length equals 14 residues. V was pared by 3 bases and J by 9 bases, with 8 bases of the junction left unmatched. Germline lookup yields CDR1 MRHNA and CDR2 SNTAGT. The CDR3 region is CASSEETGLGEQFF. CDR3 nucleotide sequence: TGTGCCAGCAGTGAGGAGACAGGGTTGGGTGAGCAGTTCTTC.

This clone was counted only a few times. V is TRBV3-1 (or the pseudogene TRBV3-2) and J is TRBJ2-7; 7 positions match TRBD2. J gave up 4 bases and V 4 bases, and 7 bases lay outside the gene matches. The CDR3 runs 14 residues. Germline CDR1 reads LGHDT; CDR2 reads YNNKEL (reference sequence). This CDR3 reads CASSPSGSRYEQYF. As DNA, the CDR3 is TGTGCCAGCAGCCCTAGCGGTTCTAGGTACGAGCAGTACTTC.

The gene calls are TRBV18 and TRBJ1-4; 7 bases agree with TRBD1. Germline assignment: CDR1 KGHSH and CDR2 LQKENI. This CDR3 region has 14 residues. After removal of 6 bases from V and 4 bases from J, the junction contained 5 bases not matched to a gene. In nucleotides, the CDR3 is TGTGCCAGCTCGAAGGGGGCCGGTAATGAAAAACTGTTTTTT. It translates to CASSKGAGNEKLFF.

The rearrangement joins TRBV2 to TRBJ2-7, with a possible D match to TRBD1 (6 bases). The CDR3 has 11 amino acids. V gave up 7 bases and J gave up 3 bases, with 7 bases separating them. Per germline, CDR1 SNHLY and CDR2 FYNNEI. The CDR3 loop reads CASMDSYEQYF. CDR3 sequence (DNA): TGTGCCAGCATGGACAGCTACGAGCAGTACTTC.

The rearrangement joins TRBV5-6 to TRBJ2-7; D assignment may be TRBD1 or TRBD2 (5 bases each). The length of the CDR3 is 12 residues. Trimming removed 4 bases at V and 3 bases at J, with 8 bases between. The V gene's germline CDR1 is SGHDT and CDR2 YYEEEE. The CDR3 is CASSRDLYEQYF. CDR3 nucleotide sequence: TGTGCCAGCAGCCGGGACCTCTACGAGCAGTACTTC.

This sequence joins TRBV27 and TRBJ2-7, with 8 bases aligning to TRBD2. This CDR3 comprises 14 residues. V trimming: 4 bases; J trimming: 5 bases; junction bases outside the gene matches: 7. Germline V gene sequence: CDR1 MNHEY, CDR2 SMNVEV (reference sequence). This CDR3 reads CASSWGLGADEQYF. The CDR3 bases are TGTGCCAGCAGTTGGGGACTAGGTGCCGACGAGCAGTACTTC.

The chain uses TRBV4-3 and TRBJ2-3; D not certain. Trimming took 1 base from V and 9 from J, leaving 17 bases between them. Germline CDR1 and CDR2: LGHNA and YSLEER. The CDR3 sequence is 15 residues long. CDR3 sequence: CASSQAVVLTSTQYF. The CDR3 DNA reads as TGCGCCAGCAGCCAAGCGGTGGTACTTACATCAACGCAGTATTTT.

This clone was recorded only once. The chain combines TRBV6-5 with TRBJ2-2; 7 bases are shared with TRBD1. Germline lookup yields CDR1 MNHEY and CDR2 SVGAGI. The CDR3 consists of 15 residues. J gave up 5 bases and V 6 bases, and 9 bases lay outside the gene matches. The CDR3 reads CASSLGTVGTGELFF. CDR3 nucleotides: TGTGCCAGCAGCCTCGGGACAGTGGGGACCGGGGAGCTGTTTTTT.

The V call is TRBV12-3 or TRBV12-4, the J call TRBJ1-5, with unresolved D. The CDR3 runs 12 residues. Trimming removed 1 base at V and 5 bases at J, with 3 bases between. Here the CDR3 reads CASSLGDQPQHF. The CDR3, as DNA: TGTGCCAGCAGTTTAGGGGATCAGCCCCAGCATTTT.

CDR3 sequence reads: CSVGEPGTSYEQYF. CDR3 nucleotide sequence: TGCAGCGTTGGGGAGCCGGGGACTAGCTACGAGCAGTACTTC. This chain links TRBV29-1 with TRBJ2-7; 8 positions agree with TRBD2. The CDR3 sequence is 14 residues long. V lost 4 bases and J lost 3; bases outside the gene matches: 8. Germline CDR1 and CDR2: SQVTM and ANQGSEA.

The rearrangement links TRBV5-1 to TRBJ2-7, with D possibly being TRBD2 (6 bases). Trimming pared 1 base from V and 3 bases from J, leaving 14 bases between. CDR1 is SGHRS and CDR2 is YFSETQ in the germline V gene. The CDR3 is 15 residues long. The CDR3 reads CASSLLAGTGYEQYF. CDR3 DNA: TGCGCCAGCAGCTTGTTGGCGGGAACGGGCTACGAGCAGTACTTC.

This sequence joins TRBV5-4 and TRBJ1-6, with D uncertain. Trimming took 5 bases from V and 8 from J, leaving 11 bases between them. Germline V lookup: CDR1 SGHNT, CDR2 YYREEE (reference sequence). This CDR3 spans 13 amino acids. The DNA for the CDR3 is TGTGCCAGCAGACCGGAACGGGATTCACCCCTCCACTTT. It specifies CASRPERDSPLHF.

This chain uses TRBV29-1 with TRBJ1-1; 10 positions agree with TRBD1. Germline CDR1 reads SQVTM; CDR2 reads ANQGSEA. V dropped 4 bases and J dropped 2; count of bases not matched to a gene: 4. This CDR3 is 14 amino acids long. CDR3: CSVGTGGVNTEAFF. CDR3 in DNA: TGCAGCGTTGGGACAGGGGGGGTTAACACTGAAGCTTTCTTT.

The chain joins TRBV2 to TRBJ2-1; D gene uncertain. The CDR3 is made up of 13 amino acids. V shed 1 base and J shed 3 bases, with 4 bases lying between them. Per the germline V gene, CDR1 is SNHLY and CDR2 is FYNNEI. Here the CDR3 reads CASSEVGYNEQFF. In DNA form, the CDR3 reads TGTGCCAGCAGTGAAGTGGGCTACAATGAGCAGTTCTTC.

V is TRBV19 and J is TRBJ2-1; 8 positions match TRBD2. The CDR3 contains 15 residues. Germline V gene data show CDR1 as LNHDA and CDR2 as SQIVND (reference sequence). V lost 4 bases to trimming and J lost 12 bases; unmatched junction nucleotides: 14. CDR3 nucleotide sequence: TGTGCCAGTAGTACGGGGACTAGTGCTCTCGAGGGGCAGTTCTTC. Amino acid sequence: CASSTGTSALEGQFF.